These T cell receptor beta chains were read from a single sample in a study of neurological immune-mediated disorders. From the 5' RACE reads, TCRdb called clonotypes with MiXCR, one entry per CDR3 protein. Of approximately 46,000 distinct CDR3 sequences listed, roughly 3% are singletons. The sequenced sample was PBMCs. Receptors originate from a woman in her 50s with multiple sclerosis. The CDR3 runs from the conserved cysteine through the conserved F or W. A D gene is named only where the DNA matches it firmly. The size of a clone is reported for some rows only, either as once, few or many, or as a class for expanded clones.

>TRBD2|many|TRBJ2-7|TRBV29-1
CSVRTSGLSYEQYF
TGCAGCGTTAGGACTAGCGGGCTCTCCTACGAGCAGTACTTC
>NA|NA|TRBJ2-3|TRBV6-6
CASSYAIGTQYF
TGTGCCAGCAGTTACGCAATCGGTACGCAGTATTTT
>TRBD2|few|TRBJ2-7|TRBV3-1
CASSTTSGGKEQYF
TGTGCCAGCAGCACGACTAGCGGTGGCAAAGAGCAGTACTTC
>NA|many|TRBJ2-3|TRBV20-1
CSALDRGSTDTQYF
TGCAGTGCCCTAGACCGGGGGAGCACAGATACGCAGTATTTT
>TRBD2|many|TRBJ2-3|TRBV20-1
CSARLAGGTDTQYF
TGCAGTGCACGACTAGCGGGAGGAACAGATACGCAGTATTTT
>TRBD2|many|TRBJ2-1|TRBV6-1
CASTAREGVNEQFF
TGTGCCAGCACTGCCCGGGAGGGGGTCAATGAGCAGTTCTTC
>TRBD1|many|TRBJ2-1|TRBV5-1
CASSPGQGNEQFF
TGCGCCAGCAGCCCGGGACAGGGCAATGAGCAGTTCTTC
>NA|NA|TRBJ1-3|TRBV3-1
CASTPSLGNTIYF
TGTGCCAGCACCCCTTCCCTCGGAAACACCATATATTTT
>NA|many|TRBJ1-5|TRBV12-3/TRBV12-4
CASSLAAERPQHF
TGTGCCAGCAGTTTAGCCGCAGAACGGCCCCAGCATTTT
>NA|many|TRBJ1-1|TRBV12-3/TRBV12-4
CASSLTIGGEAFF
TGTGCCAGCAGTCTCACAATAGGGGGTGAAGCTTTCTTT
>TRBD1|many|TRBJ1-2|TRBV5-1
CASSLGDRASYYGYTF
TGCGCCAGCAGCTTGGGTGACAGGGCATCCTACTATGGCTACACCTTC
>NA|many|TRBJ2-1|TRBV7-2
CASSPGPLAHYNEQFF
TGTGCCAGCAGCCCAGGCCCTCTAGCGCATTACAATGAGCAGTTCTTC
>NA|many|TRBJ2-3|TRBV30
CAWSSSTDTQYF
TGTGCCTGGAGCAGTAGCACAGATACGCAGTATTTT
>TRBD2|many|TRBJ2-5|TRBV12-3/TRBV12-4
CASSKEGLTGGETQYF
TGTGCCAGCAGTAAGGAAGGACTAACGGGGGGAGAGACCCAGTACTTC
>NA|many|TRBJ1-1|TRBV4-1
CASSQYQTSNTEAFF
TGCGCCAGCAGCCAGTACCAAACATCGAACACTGAAGCTTTCTTT
>TRBD2|many|TRBJ2-7|TRBV20-1
CSARIGLAGAPYEQYF
TGCAGTGCTAGGATCGGACTAGCGGGAGCCCCCTACGAGCAGTACTTC
>NA|many|TRBJ2-1|TRBV9
CASSLRGVRDEQFF
TGTGCCAGCAGCTTAAGGGGGGTCCGAGATGAGCAGTTCTTC
>NA|many|TRBJ1-4|TRBV20-1
CSARDPLGAGEKLFF
TGCAGTGCTAGAGATCCTTTAGGGGCCGGGGAAAAACTGTTTTTT
>NA|many|TRBJ1-2|TRBV6-5
CASSHGTVSNYGYTF
TGTGCCAGCAGTCACGGGACCGTGTCTAACTATGGCTACACCTTC
>TRBD1|few|TRBJ2-7|TRBV10-3
CAISTRQGVYEQYF
TGTGCCATCAGTACACGACAGGGGGTCTACGAGCAGTACTTC
>NA|few|TRBJ1-1|TRBV11-2
CASSVAGTNFAFF
TGTGCCAGCAGCGTCGCCGGGACCAATTTCGCTTTCTTT
>NA|many|TRBJ2-7|TRBV24-1
CATSDQGEEALFYEQYF
TGTGCCACCAGTGACCAGGGGGAGGAGGCCTTGTTTTACGAGCAGTACTTC
>TRBD1|many|TRBJ2-1|TRBV5-1
CASSLVPTGGSYNEQFF
TGCGCCAGCAGCTTGGTTCCCACAGGGGGGTCCTACAATGAGCAGTTCTTC
>TRBD2|many|TRBJ2-2|TRBV20-1
CSARDGGGTANTGELFF
TGCAGTGCTAGAGATGGCGGGGGGACCGCTAACACCGGGGAGCTGTTTTTT
>TRBD1|many|TRBJ1-1|TRBV20-1
CSALNPRGRYTEAFF
TGCAGTGCCCTAAACCCCAGGGGGCGGTACACTGAAGCTTTCTTT
>NA|many|TRBJ1-1|TRBV5-1
CASSFGANTEAFF
TGCGCCAGCAGCTTCGGGGCCAACACTGAAGCTTTCTTT
>NA|many|TRBJ1-1|TRBV7-2
CASSLKAGFSTTEAFF
TGTGCCAGCAGCTTAAAGGCGGGCTTTAGTACCACTGAAGCTTTCTTT
>TRBD1|many|TRBJ2-6|TRBV20-1
CSAGTGLGSGANVLTF
TGCAGTGCCGGGACAGGCCTAGGTTCTGGGGCCAACGTCCTGACTTTC
>TRBD1|many|TRBJ1-4|TRBV7-2
CASSRDRVSEKLFF
TGTGCCAGCAGCCGGGACAGGGTCTCTGAAAAACTGTTTTTT
>NA|many|TRBJ2-2|TRBV15
CATSRGSDTGELFF
TGTGCCACCAGCAGGGGCTCTGACACCGGGGAGCTGTTTTTT
>NA|many|TRBJ2-2|TRBV12-3/TRBV12-4
CASSLPFNTGELFF
TGTGCCAGCAGTTTGCCGTTTAACACCGGGGAGCTGTTTTTT
>TRBD2|many|TRBJ2-1|TRBV5-5
CASSWGPQRGDNNEQFF
TGTGCCAGCAGCTGGGGGCCGCAGCGGGGGGATAACAATGAGCAGTTCTTC
>TRBD2|many|TRBJ2-7|TRBV7-3
CASSLSSGAGYEQYF
TGTGCCAGCAGCTTAAGTAGCGGGGCTGGCTACGAGCAGTACTTC
>TRBD2|many|TRBJ2-1|TRBV5-1
CASSLTAGGTNEQFF
TGCGCCAGCAGCTTAACAGCGGGGGGAACGAATGAGCAGTTCTTC
>TRBD2|many|TRBJ2-4|TRBV7-2
CASSGSGRLAKNIQYF
TGTGCCAGCAGCGGTAGCGGGAGGCTAGCCAAAAACATTCAGTACTTC